The 28 T cell receptor beta chains below come from one sample, sequenced in a study of cytomegalovirus exposure and HLA in healthy donors. The PCR contained 60 Vbeta and 13 Jbeta primers. The data were produced by immunoSEQ multiplex PCR, yet TCRdb's version contains in-frame clones alone and is incomplete. The data hold fewer than 110,000 clones, with roughly three quarters observed a single time. The material sequenced was PBMCs. These receptors originate from a man aged 45-60 years in good health and CMV-seropositive.

The chain employs TRBV28 and TRBJ2-7; 10 bases fit TRBD1. CDR1 and CDR2 (germline): MDHEN, SYDVKM. V trimming: 4 bases; J trimming: 6 bases; junction bases outside the gene matches: 9. This CDR3 has 15 residues. CDR3 in DNA: TGTGCCAGCAGTTCCTCCGGGACAGGGGAGTTCGAGCAGTACTTC. Protein sequence: CASSSSGTGEFEQYF.

This rearrangement joins TRBV7-2 to TRBJ2-2; TRBD2 agrees at 8 bases. The length of the CDR3 is 14 residues. V was pared by 5 bases and J by 6 bases, with 5 bases of the junction left unmatched. The V gene's germline CDR1 is SGHTA and CDR2 FQGNSA. CDR3 in amino acids: CASSALAGPGELFF. In nucleotides, the CDR3 is TGTGCCAGCAGCGCTTTAGCGGGACCCGGGGAGCTGTTTTTT.

V usage is TRBV19 and J usage is TRBJ2-5, with 12 bases aligning to TRBD2. Germline V CDR1 and CDR2: LNHDA, SQIVND (reference sequence). V gave up 2 bases and J gave up 2 bases; unmatched junction bases: 6. The CDR3 is 17 residues long. CDR3 region: CASSIPGGLAGQETQYF. CDR3 DNA: TGTGCCAGTAGTATACCCGGAGGACTAGCGGGGCAAGAGACCCAGTACTTC.

J is TRBJ2-5 and V is TRBV6-5, with a possible D match to TRBD2 (6 bases). Trimming cost V 5 bases and J 5 bases, with 9 bases left between them. Germline lookup yields CDR1 MNHEY and CDR2 SVGAGI. The CDR3 totals 12 residues. Here the CDR3 reads CASSEGRETQYF. CDR3 DNA sequence: TGTGCCAGCAGTGAAGGGAGGGAGACCCAGTACTTC.

The sample holds one count of this clone. The chain carries TRBV10-1 and TRBJ1-1, with 7 bases identical to TRBD1. Germline V lookup: CDR1 WNHNN, CDR2 SYGVQD (reference sequence). The CDR3 loop spans 16 amino acids. V shed 3 bases, J shed 1 base, and the junction held 8 bases outside the gene matches. In nucleotides, the CDR3 is TGCGCCAGCAGTGAAACAGGGGTTCCTAGGAACACTGAAGCTTTCTTT. It translates to CASSETGVPRNTEAFF.

This clone was observed a few times. The chain has TRBV6-1 and TRBJ2-7; 7 positions match TRBD1. Germline values: CDR1 MNHNS, CDR2 SASEGT. The ends lost 6 bases at V and 3 bases at J; junction bases unmatched: 11. There are 15 residues in the CDR3. CDR3 residues: CASRYRQGIYYEQYF. Here the CDR3 DNA reads TGTGCCAGCAGATACCGACAGGGAATTTACTACGAGCAGTACTTC.

The chain is built from TRBV7-8 and TRBJ2-7; 8 bases are shared with TRBD2. The J segment lost 2 bases and the V segment lost 0 bases, leaving 15 bases of the junction unmatched. The CDR3 totals 19 residues. Germline V lookup: CDR1 SGHVS, CDR2 FQNEAQ. DNA for the CDR3: TGTGCCAGCAGCTTAGCGCTAGGTCTGTCTTTAGCGGGAACCTACGAGCAGTACTTC. Translating it yields CASSLALGLSLAGTYEQYF.

J is TRBJ2-6 and V is TRBV19, with D possibly TRBD1 on 6 matching bases. The V gene's germline CDR1 is LNHDA and CDR2 SQIVND (reference sequence). V was clipped by 5 bases and J by 1 base, with 21 bases between them. There are 19 residues in the CDR3. The CDR3 protein is CASSGRGNRVVSGANVLTF. The CDR3 DNA reads as TGTGCCAGTAGTGGTAGAGGGAACAGGGTGGTATCTGGGGCCAACGTCCTGACTTTC.

The chain links TRBV6-5 to TRBJ2-1, with a tentative D call TRBD2 (7 bases). The V end was cut by 10 bases, the J end by 3 bases, with 16 bases between. The CDR3 length is 14 residues. CDR1 and CDR2 (germline): MNHEY, SVGAGI. CDR3 protein: CATAGAGGYNEQFF. The CDR3 nucleotides are TGTGCCACCGCGGGGGCCGGGGGCTACAATGAGCAGTTCTTC.

The V call is TRBV7-8, the J call TRBJ2-1; D perhaps matches TRBD1 (5 bases). Germline V gives CDR1 SGHVS, CDR2 FQNEAQ. Deletions cut 0 bases from V and 7 bases from J, with 10 bases between. This CDR3 contains 14 residues. CDR3: CASSLAPRANEQFF. The CDR3 DNA follows: TGTGCCAGCAGCTTAGCGCCCAGGGCTAATGAGCAGTTCTTC.

The rearrangement uses TRBV5-1 and TRBJ2-4; D might be TRBD1 (6 bases). Trimming shortened V by 0 bases and J by 0 bases, and 10 bases separated the two germline ends. Germline V gene lookup returns CDR1 SGHRS and CDR2 YFSETQ. The CDR3 extends over 16 amino acids. CDR3 in amino acids: CASSLEGELAKNIQYF. The CDR3 nucleotides are TGCGCCAGCAGCTTGGAGGGGGAACTAGCCAAAAACATTCAGTACTTC.

In this sample, this clone turned up a few times. V usage is TRBV6-4 and J usage is TRBJ2-3, with 10 bases identical to TRBD2. CDR3 size: 15 residues. CDR1 MRHNA and CDR2 SNTAGT come from the germline V gene. Trimming cost V 3 bases and J 4 bases; bases outside gene matches: 4. CDR3 sequence: CASSEASGSPDTQYF. DNA of the CDR3: TGTGCCAGCAGTGAAGCTAGCGGGAGCCCAGATACGCAGTATTTT.

The chain couples TRBV5-1 to TRBJ1-3, with no clear D. Trimming left V 0 bases short and J 0 bases short, with 7 bases between. Germline V CDR1 and CDR2: SGHRS, YFSETQ. CDR3 size: 15 residues. CDR3 residues: CASSLGAVSGNTIYF. DNA for the CDR3: TGCGCCAGCAGCTTGGGTGCAGTCTCTGGAAACACCATATATTTT.

The chain is built from TRBV6-5 and TRBJ1-1, with D perhaps matching TRBD1 (6 bases). CDR1 and CDR2 (germline): MNHEY, SVGAGI. This CDR3 region has 15 residues. V lost 6 bases to trimming and J lost 2 bases, with 16 bases between them. In DNA, the CDR3 is TGTGCCAGCAGCCCCGGCACAGGGCTCAACACTGAAGCTTTCTTT. It encodes CASSPGTGLNTEAFF.

This sequence joins TRBV5-1 and TRBJ1-6; tentatively, D is TRBD1 (6 bases). Germline V CDR1 and CDR2: SGHRS, YFSETQ. CDR3 length: 15 amino acids. Deletions cut 0 bases from V and 7 bases from J, with 11 bases between. Here the CDR3 DNA reads TGCGCCAGCAGCTTGGAGGGGGTTGGGAATTCACCCCTCCACTTT. This codes for CASSLEGVGNSPLHF. The whole variable domain, filled in from reference TRBV5-1 and TRBJ1-6, reads KAGVTQTPRYLIKTRGQQVTLSCSPISGHRSVSWYQQTPGQGLQFLFEYFSETQRNKGNFPGRFSGRQFSNSRSEMNVSTLELGDSALYLCASSLEGVGNSPLHFGNGTRLTVT.

The rearrangement links TRBV28 to TRBJ2-7; D is perhaps TRBD2 (6 bases). This CDR3 spans 14 amino acids. Per germline, CDR1 MDHEN and CDR2 SYDVKM. The V and J ends lost 8 bases and 1 base respectively, with 15 bases between them. CDR3 region: CASLGASESYEQYF. The CDR3 nucleotides read TGTGCCAGCCTAGGGGCTAGCGAATCCTACGAGCAGTACTTC.

This chain uses TRBV5-1 with TRBJ2-3, with 8 bases matching TRBD1. With 0 bases clipped from V and 5 bases from J, the junction kept 8 bases outside the gene matches. This CDR3 comprises 16 residues. Germline values: CDR1 SGHRS, CDR2 YFSETQ. Written as DNA, the CDR3 is TGCGCCAGCAGCTTGGACGCAGGGGGCTATCTAGATACGCAGTATTTT. Translation gives CASSLDAGGYLDTQYF.

The chain links TRBV19 to TRBJ2-1, with D tentatively TRBD2 (6 bases). CDR1 is LNHDA, CDR2 SQIVND, per germline (reference sequence). Trimming left V 7 bases short and J 5 bases short, with 15 bases between. CDR3 length: 14 residues. CDR3 loop: CASKSWTGDNEQFF. DNA of the CDR3: TGTGCCAGTAAGTCCTGGACGGGGGACAATGAGCAGTTCTTC.

This chain links TRBV30 with TRBJ1-5; D may be TRBD1 (6 bases). The CDR3 length is 13 residues. The V end was cut by 0 bases, the J end by 5 bases, with 8 bases between. The germline CDR1 and CDR2 sequences are GTSNPN and SVGIG (reference sequence). The CDR3 nucleotides are TGTGCCTGGAGTGTATCAGGGGATCAGCCCCAGCATTTT. This sequence encodes CAWSVSGDQPQHF. Using reference TRBV30 and TRBJ1-5 for the parts outside the CDR3, the full variable domain is SQTIHQWPATLVQPVGSPLSLECTVEGTSNPNLYWYRQAAGRGLQLLFYSVGIGQISSEVPQNLSASRPQDRQFILSSKKLLLSDSGFYLCAWSVSGDQPQHFGDGTRLSIL.

The chain links TRBV2 to TRBJ2-7; 10 nucleotides line up with TRBD1. Germline V CDR1 and CDR2: SNHLY, FYNNEI. This CDR3 has 15 residues. V was clipped by 1 base and J by 5 bases; unmatched bases: 5. The CDR3 spells CASSEVRTGGHEQYF. As DNA, the CDR3 is TGTGCCAGCAGTGAAGTCCGGACAGGGGGGCACGAGCAGTACTTC. Drawing the rest from reference TRBV2 and TRBJ2-7, the complete variable domain is EPEVTQTPSHQVTQMGQEVILRCVPISNHLYFYWYRQILGQKVEFLVSFYNNEISEKSEIFDDQFSVERPDGSNFTLKIRSTKLEDSAMYFCASSEVRTGGHEQYFGPGTRLTVT.

In its sample, this clone was seen a few times. The chain joins TRBV30 to TRBJ2-7, with D possibly TRBD2 on 5 matching bases. The V gene's germline CDR1 is GTSNPN and CDR2 SVGIG (reference sequence). The ends were cut back, 7 bases at V and 2 bases at J, with 12 bases in the middle. This CDR3 spans 12 amino acids. The CDR3 bases are TGTGCCTACCAGTCGGGGACCTACGAGCAGTACTTC. Its protein product is CAYQSGTYEQYF.

The rearrangement uses TRBV6-1 and TRBJ2-3; 7 nucleotides align to TRBD2. V was pared by 4 bases and J by 4 bases, with 17 bases of the junction left unmatched. Germline CDR1 and CDR2: MNHNS and SASEGT. There are 18 residues in the CDR3. Written as DNA, the CDR3 is TGTGCCAGCAGTGGGTCCCAGAGGCGGACTAGTCTCTCAGATACGCAGTATTTT. It yields the protein CASSGSQRRTSLSDTQYF.

The V and J genes are TRBV5-5 and TRBJ2-7; a possible D gene is TRBD2 (6 bases). Germline assignment: CDR1 SGHKS and CDR2 YYEKEE (reference sequence). The CDR3 runs 18 residues. V dropped 4 bases and J dropped 2 bases, with 25 bases sitting between them. Here the CDR3 DNA reads TGTGCCAGCAGCGTGACAGCCAGTACTAGCCGGCGGGCCTACGAGCAGTACTTC. The encoded protein is CASSVTASTSRRAYEQYF. Together with reference TRBV5-5 and TRBJ2-7, the CDR3 gives the full variable domain: DAGVTQSPTHLIKTRGQQVTLRCSPISGHKSVSWYQQVLGQGPQFIFQYYEKEERGRGNFPDRFSARQFPNYSSELNVNALLLGDSALYLCASSVTASTSRRAYEQYFGPGTRLTVT.

The chain is built from TRBV28 and TRBJ2-3; TRBD1 might be the D (8 bases). The CDR3 covers 16 residues. The ends were cut back, 6 bases at V and 7 bases at J, with 23 bases in the middle. Germline CDR1 reads MDHEN; CDR2 reads SYDVKM. The DNA of the CDR3 is TGTGCCAGCAGGTCAGGGGGCGGGAGAATAGGTTATACGCAGTATTTT. Amino acid sequence: CASRSGGGRIGYTQYF.

This clone was found once. This rearrangement joins TRBV10-3 to TRBJ2-1; 9 nucleotides agree with TRBD2. The germline V gene encodes CDR1 ENHRY and CDR2 SYGVKD. This CDR3 comprises 16 residues. Trimming removed 4 bases from V and 5 bases from J; junction bases left unmatched: 9. This chain's CDR3 is CAISGISGGADNEQFF. In DNA, the CDR3 is TGTGCCATCAGTGGGATTAGCGGGGGTGCCGACAATGAGCAGTTCTTC.

The rearrangement joins TRBV29-1 to TRBJ2-7; possibly TRBD2 for D (6 bases). The CDR3 runs to 14 residues. The V gene lost 0 bases and the J gene lost 4 bases, with 13 bases spanning the gap. Germline lookup yields CDR1 SQVTM and CDR2 ANQGSEA. CDR3 region: CSVEDWTGEYEQYF. The CDR3, as DNA: TGCAGCGTTGAAGATTGGACGGGAGAGTACGAGCAGTACTTC.

This chain links TRBV11-2 with TRBJ1-6; 10 bases agree with TRBD1. This CDR3 has 17 amino acids. Germline V CDR1 and CDR2: SGHAT, FQNNGV. Trimming cost V 5 bases and J 2 bases; bases outside gene matches: 6. Here the CDR3 DNA reads TGTGCCAGCAGCAGCGACAGGGGGCCTGCCTATAATTCACCCCTCCACTTT. Translating it yields CASSSDRGPAYNSPLHF.

DNA of the CDR3: TGTGCCAGCAGTGACCCCAGGGCCCAGCATTTT. This encodes CASSDPRAQHF. J is TRBJ1-5 and V is TRBV6-4; D might be TRBD1 (5 bases). Trimming left V 2 bases short and J 11 bases short, with 7 bases between. CDR3 length: 11 amino acids. Germline lookup yields CDR1 MRHNA and CDR2 SNTAGT.